This T cell receptor beta chain was sequenced in a study of T cells in Graves' hyperthyroidism and ophthalmopathy. General study results and limits: A median about 7 months before onset, the model predicted ophthalmopathy.

Germline V CDR1 and CDR2: LNHDA, SQIVND (reference sequence). V was pared by 5 bases and J by 8 bases, with 12 bases between. The CDR3 extends over 12 amino acids. Clinical symptoms, serum thyroxine and TRAb, thyroid ultrasound and orbital computed tomography were used for the diagnoses. The PBMCs were sourced from fresh peripheral blood (more than 8.5 ml). The investigators amplified TCR beta CDR3 regions from RNA transcripts. The HTBI primer set served for first-round RT-PCR of the TCR CDR3. TCRdb ran MiXCR on the multiplex PCR reads and lists one entry per CDR3 protein. This repertoire shows about 380,000 distinct CDR3 sequences, under 20% found once; its top ten account for 40%. Note on this clonotype: Its specificity is unknown.

The receptor comes from a man between 18 and 29 years old with Graves' ophthalmopathy. The genes are TRBV19 and TRBJ1-1; D possibly corresponds to TRBD1 (6 bases). The sample was blood. Here the CDR3 reads CASSGGAREAFF. DNA of the CDR3: TGTGCCAGTAGTGGGGGCGCCAGAGAAGCTTTCTTT. The complete variable domain, with remaining parts taken from reference TRBV19 and TRBJ1-1, reads DGGITQSPKYLFRKEGQNVTLSCEQNLNHDAMYWYRQDPGQGLRLIYYSQIVNDFQKGDIAEGYSVSREKKESFPLTVTSAQKNPTAFYLCASSGGAREAFFGQGTRLTVV.